Following are 13 T cell receptor beta chains from one sample sequenced in a study of T cell repertoires in cytomegalovirus infection (dated by TCRdb to between 2018 and 2020). No antigen is known for these receptors. The treatment or condition label, read with the paper, signifies: in vitro stimulation with specific CMV peptide epitopes to enrich CMV-specific T cells. Sequencing took place on an Illumina HiSeq 1500. Using fastp at Q25 and MiXCR, TCRdb reprocessed the public reads and kept productive beta chains. Rows are combined by CDR3 protein, so each entry shows the most common genes and DNA. For this sample the table gives roughly 990,000 distinct CDR3 sequences, of which approximately 31% were detected only once. The ten top clones hold roughly 12% of the sample. Here the sequenced sample was cultured CD8+ T cells from PBMCs, taken from culture after CMV antigen stimulation. Receptor source: a human donor in good health (CMV status not recorded). Some clones in this sample may be carry-over from other donors' samples.

This clonotype has a handful of counts. The chain carries TRBV15 and TRBJ1-4, with a tentative D call TRBD1 (6 bases). This CDR3 comprises 14 residues. V lost 4 bases and J 1 base, leaving 7 bases between the germline ends. Looked up from germline, CDR1 is LNHNV and CDR2 is YYDKDF (reference sequence). CDR3 DNA sequence: TGTGCCACCAGCATCAGGGGAACTAATGAAAAACTGTTTTTT. Its protein product is CATSIRGTNEKLFF.

The rearrangement uses TRBV2 and TRBJ2-1, with D possibly TRBD1 on 5 matching bases. V was trimmed by 7 bases and J by 0 bases, leaving 16 bases between them. The CDR3 runs to 16 residues. Looked up from germline, CDR1 is SNHLY and CDR2 is FYNNEI. The CDR3 sequence: CASKDSFLSSYNEQFF. DNA of the CDR3: TGTGCCAGCAAAGACAGTTTTCTCAGCTCCTACAATGAGCAGTTCTTC.

This clonotype was seen a few times. The chain has TRBV27 and TRBJ2-1, with D perhaps matching TRBD1 or TRBD2 (5 bases each). The CDR3 has 16 residues. Germline V gives CDR1 MNHEY, CDR2 SMNVEV (reference sequence). With 3 bases removed from V and 0 bases from J, the gap between germline ends came to 12 bases. As DNA, the CDR3 is TGTGCCAGCAGTTTTCTACCCGGGACCTCCTACAATGAGCAGTTCTTC. It is translated as CASSFLPGTSYNEQFF.

This clonotype was observed a single time. The chain couples TRBV6-1 to TRBJ2-2; D is possibly TRBD1 (6 bases). The germline V and J ends were trimmed by 4 bases and 2 bases, with 20 bases remaining between them. Germline V gives CDR1 MNHNS, CDR2 SASEGT. The CDR3 is made up of 18 amino acids. The CDR3 sequence: CASSGIIPGHSNTGELFF. The CDR3 DNA is TGTGCCAGCAGTGGGATAATACCGGGACACTCAAACACCGGGGAGCTGTTTTTT.

This clonotype has only a few counts. The chain combines TRBV5-5 with TRBJ1-1; no clear D. Trimming pared 4 bases from V and 7 bases from J, leaving 14 bases between. This CDR3 has 13 amino acids. Germline V CDR1 and CDR2: SGHKS, YYEKEE (reference sequence). The CDR3 nucleotides read TGTGCCAGCAGCCTACGGGGTCTTCTTGAAGCTTTCTTT. Translation: CASSLRGLLEAFF.

The chain carries TRBV6-2 or TRBV6-3 and TRBJ1-5, with D hard to call. Trimming pared 6 bases from V and 0 bases from J, leaving 18 bases between. The CDR3 runs 17 residues. The V gene's germline CDR1 is MNHEY and CDR2 SVGEGT. The CDR3 here is CASRPFGVSDSNQPQHF. The CDR3 DNA sequence: TGTGCCAGCAGGCCCTTTGGGGTGTCCGATAGCAATCAGCCCCAGCATTTT.

The V and J genes are TRBV19 and TRBJ1-1; TRBD1 is a possible D gene (5 bases). The CDR3 is 13 amino acids. The germline V gene encodes CDR1 LNHDA and CDR2 SQIVND (reference sequence). V was pared by 3 bases and J by 3 bases, with 8 bases between. CDR3 in DNA: TGTGCCAGTAGTATGGGGGGGGACACTGAAGCTTTCTTT. It translates to CASSMGGDTEAFF.

This clonotype was seen many times. The chain couples TRBV6-1 to TRBJ2-1; D call uncertain. CDR3 size: 13 residues. Germline V gene lookup returns CDR1 MNHNS and CDR2 SASEGT. V was clipped by 8 bases and J by 2 bases, with 10 bases between them. As DNA, the CDR3 is TGTGCCAGCCCCGCAGGCCCCTACAATGAGCAGTTCTTC. Protein product: CASPAGPYNEQFF.

This clonotype showed up just a few times. The chain combines TRBV2 with TRBJ1-6, with a tentative D call TRBD1 (5 bases). The germline V gene has CDR1 SNHLY and CDR2 FYNNEI. The CDR3 runs 13 residues. V dropped 3 bases and J dropped 12 bases, with 12 bases sitting between them. For the CDR3, the DNA is TGTGCCAGCAGTGATACCGTGGGGGAACCCCTCCACTTT. Translation: CASSDTVGEPLHF.

This clonotype was recorded at least ten times. This chain joins TRBV4-1 and TRBJ2-2, with 7 bases that match TRBD1. This CDR3 region has 17 residues. V shed 0 bases and J 4 bases; nucleotides not matched to a gene: 8. Germline CDR1 and CDR2: MGHRA and YSYEKL. The CDR3 sequence is CASSQEIRQGVTGELFF. CDR3 bases: TGCGCCAGCAGCCAAGAGATTCGACAGGGAGTCACCGGGGAGCTGTTTTTT.

This clonotype has a handful of counts. This chain uses TRBV12-3 or TRBV12-4 with TRBJ1-1, with D hard to call. Trimming removed 5 bases at V and 1 base at J, with 11 bases between. The CDR3 covers 14 residues. CDR3 DNA sequence: TGTGCCAGCAGTCCCCACGACCCGAACACTGAAGCTTTCTTT. This translates into CASSPHDPNTEAFF.

The chain recombines TRBV29-1 with TRBJ2-5; no firm D call. This CDR3 has 13 amino acids. V was pared by 4 bases and J by 9 bases, with 18 bases between. Germline CDR1 is SQVTM and CDR2 is ANQGSEA. CDR3 protein: CSVVPPYIGPQYF. CDR3 bases: TGCAGCGTTGTGCCCCCATATATCGGGCCCCAGTACTTC. The full variable domain, rest sourced from reference TRBV29-1 and TRBJ2-5, is SAVISQKPSRDICQRGTSLTIQCQVDSQVTMMFWYRQQPGQSLTLIATANQGSEATYESGFVIDKFPISRPNLTFSTLTVSNMSPEDSSIYLCSVVPPYIGPQYFGPGTRLLVL.

This clonotype was counted once. V is TRBV6-5 and J is TRBJ1-1; the D gene is possibly TRBD1 (5 bases). V shed 4 bases and J shed 6 bases, with 12 bases lying between them. The CDR3 covers 13 residues. Germline V gives CDR1 MNHEY, CDR2 SVGAGI. For the CDR3, the DNA is TGTGCCAGCAGTTCTCTGAGACAGTCTGAAGCTTTCTTT. This gives the protein CASSSLRQSEAFF.